This T cell receptor beta chain was sequenced for a study of radiation and T cells in renal cell carcinoma. The study, taken as a whole, reports: From baseline, blood top tumor clonotypes peaked at 2 weeks post-radiation.

The germline V and J ends were trimmed by 3 bases and 0 bases, with 5 bases remaining between them. Germline CDR1 LNHDA, CDR2 SQIVND (reference sequence). The CDR3 is 14 amino acids. A note on this clone: Its specificity is unknown.

Produced via immunoSEQ multiplex PCR; TCRdb's table is partial and in-frame only. Of about 86,000 clones listed, 85% were seen once; the top ten hold under 10%. Indicated time point: blood 4 weeks post-SBRT, at nephrectomy. The sample's treatment: 15 Gy SBRT to primary tumor, nephrectomy 4 weeks later. Nephrectomy followed 15 Gy stereotactic body radiation by 4 weeks. Serial blood draws occurred at baseline and 2 and 4 weeks post-SBRT. The tumor was a clear cell renal cell carcinoma. The sequencing used blood, collected from a patient whose treatment included radiotherapy and nephrectomy. The TCR originated in a man between 45 and 60 years old with renal cell carcinoma. V and J are TRBV19 and TRBJ2-2; D remains ambiguous. In DNA form, the CDR3 reads TGTGCCAGTAGTATTAGAACGAACACCGGGGAGCTGTTTTTT. Translation: CASSIRTNTGELFF. Full variable domain (outside the CDR3, taken from reference TRBV19 and TRBJ2-2): DGGITQSPKYLFRKEGQNVTLSCEQNLNHDAMYWYRQDPGQGLRLIYYSQIVNDFQKGDIAEGYSVSREKKESFPLTVTSAQKNPTAFYLCASSIRTNTGELFFGEGSRLTVL.